What follows are 16 T cell receptor beta chains derived from one specimen sequenced in a study of beta chain features in type 1 diabetes. Overall study results and limits: A moderate, significant TCRB CDR3 shortening appeared in type 1 diabetes across four CD4+ subsets.

The antigens these receptors bind are not known. Sequenced material consisted of expressed TCRB transcripts (all of the isolated RNA was reverse transcribed). Here immunoSEQ multiplex PCR was the method, and the copy in TCRdb shows in-frame clones only, minus some. Of around 600,000 clones in the sample, over 10% were seen once. What was sequenced was naive CD4+ T cells from blood. The receptor set was obtained from a young man with type 1 diabetes.

This sequence joins TRBV5-1 and TRBJ2-7; 11 bases line up with TRBD1. The CDR3 spans 15 residues. V gave up 0 bases and J gave up 6 bases; unmatched junction bases: 5. Per the germline V gene, CDR1 is SGHRS and CDR2 is YFSETQ. The CDR3 is CASSLAGTGGSEQYF. In nucleotides, the CDR3 is TGCGCCAGCAGCTTGGCCGGGACAGGGGGATCCGAGCAGTACTTC.

This clone appeared a few times. The chain has TRBV7-2 and TRBJ2-7, with 9 bases matching TRBD1. The germline gives CDR1 SGHTA, CDR2 FQGNSA. This CDR3 has 16 amino acids. V was clipped by 5 bases and J by 2 bases; unmatched bases: 10. CDR3 DNA sequence: TGTGCCAGCAGCGCCGGGACAGGGCCCACCACCTACGAGCAGTACTTC. Its protein product is CASSAGTGPTTYEQYF.

Only a few counts were recorded for this clone. The chain combines TRBV5-1 with TRBJ2-4; a weak D match, TRBD1 (6 bases). V shed 4 bases and J shed 7 bases, with 9 bases lying between them. The CDR3 loop spans 12 amino acids. Germline-derived CDR1 and CDR2 are SGHRS and YFSETQ. The CDR3 loop reads CASSIGQNIQYF. The CDR3 DNA follows: TGCGCCAGCAGCATCGGACAGAACATTCAGTACTTC.

A few counts support this clone. This chain links TRBV4-3 with TRBJ2-4; 8 bases are a match to TRBD2. Germline lookup yields CDR1 LGHNA and CDR2 YSLEER. This CDR3 contains 16 residues. V was pared by 0 bases and J by 2 bases, with 3 bases of the junction left unmatched. The CDR3: CASSQERGESKNIQYF. In DNA, the CDR3 is TGCGCCAGCAGCCAAGAGCGGGGGGAGTCCAAAAACATTCAGTACTTC.

The chain joins TRBV1 to TRBJ1-2. TRBV1 is shown as a pseudogene. This CDR3 comprises 16 residues. CDR3 in DNA: TGCACCAGCAGCCTACCCCCAGGGACTGAACCCTATGGCTACACCTTC. It encodes CTSSLPPGTEPYGYTF.

This clone has more than one count but fewer than ten. The chain joins TRBV10-3 to TRBJ2-7; D is unclear. The V gene lost 0 bases and the J gene lost 2 bases, with 8 bases spanning the gap. This CDR3 has 14 amino acids. Germline assignment: CDR1 ENHRY and CDR2 SYGVKD. CDR3 DNA sequence: TGTGCCATCAGTGAGTCGAGGACCCCCTACGAGCAGTACTTC. Protein product: CAISESRTPYEQYF.

Regarding this clone: The sample contains more than one DNA sequence encoding this CDR3. The chain has TRBV9 and TRBJ1-6; D unclear. Germline V lookup: CDR1 SGDLS, CDR2 YYNGEE. This CDR3 contains 15 residues. Trimming removed 0 bases from V and 0 bases from J, with 4 bases in between. The CDR3: CASSVGSSYNSPLHF. DNA for the CDR3: TGTGCCAGCAGCGTAGGCAGCTCCTATAATTCACCCCTCCACTTT.

J is TRBJ1-2 and V is TRBV7-9; TRBD1 is a possible D gene (6 bases). This CDR3 is 15 amino acids long. Germline-derived CDR1 and CDR2 are SEHNR and FQNEAQ (reference sequence). V lost 5 bases to trimming and J lost 4 bases, with 17 bases between them. CDR3 DNA sequence: TGTGCCAGCAGCCTAGGGGACACCATGTCCTATGGCTACACCTTC. This gives the protein CASSLGDTMSYGYTF.

The V and J genes are TRBV7-2 and TRBJ1-2; D unclear. CDR3 size: 14 residues. Germline V lookup: CDR1 SGHTA, CDR2 FQGNSA. Trimming shortened V by 1 base and J by 0 bases, and 6 bases separated the two germline ends. In DNA form, the CDR3 reads TGTGCCAGCAGCTTAGGGAGAGCTAACTATGGCTACACCTTC. This translates into CASSLGRANYGYTF.

This clone was counted only a few times. J is TRBJ1-6 and V is TRBV7-9; D not certain. CDR1 is SEHNR and CDR2 is FQNEAQ in the germline V gene (reference sequence). The ends were cut back, 1 base at V and 9 bases at J, with 10 bases in the middle. This CDR3 has 14 amino acids. The CDR3 loop reads CASSLEQSFSPLHF. The CDR3, as DNA: TGTGCCAGCAGCTTAGAACAATCGTTTTCACCCCTCCACTTT.

This clone has only a few counts. The V gene is TRBV2, the J gene TRBJ1-5; D uncertain. CDR3 length: 12 residues. CDR1 is SNHLY, CDR2 FYNNEI, per germline. The V gene lost 2 bases and the J gene lost 11 bases, with 10 bases spanning the gap. CDR3 bases: TGTGCCAGCAGTGAAATTGAGTCAACCCAGCATTTT. Amino acids: CASSEIESTQHF.

This clone has just a few counts. The chain uses TRBV7-2 and TRBJ2-1, with a possible D match to TRBD2 (5 bases). From germline, CDR1 is SGHTA and CDR2 FQGNSA. Trimming stripped 5 bases from V and 5 bases from J, with 16 bases between. The CDR3 is 15 amino acids. CDR3 sequence: CASSRKVGVNNEQFF. DNA for the CDR3: TGTGCCAGCAGCCGAAAGGTCGGGGTTAACAATGAGCAGTTCTTC.

With regard to this clone: This sample includes further DNA sequences coding for the same CDR3. The chain employs TRBV2 and TRBJ2-5; D may be TRBD1 (5 bases). V gave up 6 bases and J gave up 5 bases, with 10 bases separating them. The germline gives CDR1 SNHLY, CDR2 FYNNEI. The CDR3 totals 12 residues. The CDR3 loop reads CASSGQGETQYF. CDR3 nucleotides: TGTGCCAGCAGCGGACAAGGGGAGACCCAGTACTTC.

There are a few counts of this clone. The chain combines TRBV11-2 with TRBJ2-3; D uncertain. Germline values: CDR1 SGHAT, CDR2 FQNNGV. The CDR3 runs 16 residues. Deletions cut 6 bases from V and 4 bases from J, with 20 bases between. The CDR3 is CASRPLIGLVADTQYF. DNA of the CDR3: TGTGCCAGCAGGCCCTTGATCGGCCTCGTGGCAGATACGCAGTATTTT.

The table lists this clone with a few counts. The gene calls are TRBV7-2 and TRBJ2-1; D is uncertain. Germline V gene sequence: CDR1 SGHTA, CDR2 FQGNSA. With 5 bases removed from V and 9 bases from J, the gap between germline ends came to 11 bases. The CDR3 totals 12 residues. The CDR3 region has the DNA TGTGCCAGCAGCCTCACCAGCCCTGAGCAGTTCTTC. Its protein product is CASSLTSPEQFF.

Note on this clone: Other DNA sequences in this sample translate to the same CDR3. The rearrangement links TRBV7-2 to TRBJ1-5; D is unresolved. Germline assignment: CDR1 SGHTA and CDR2 FQGNSA. The CDR3 loop spans 13 amino acids. V dropped 5 bases and J dropped 0 bases, with 5 bases sitting between them. CDR3 residues: CASSLNSNQPQHF. The DNA for the CDR3 is TGTGCCAGCAGCCTTAATAGCAATCAGCCCCAGCATTTT.